Shown below are 9 T cell receptor beta chains from a single sample sequenced in a study of regulatory T cells in long-lasting Graves disease. Combining iRepertoire HTBI primers with Arm-PCR of CDR3 regions, the authors built TCR beta libraries. TCRdb reprocessed the multiplex PCR reads with MiXCR, giving one entry per CDR3 protein. The sample lists about 350,000 distinct CDR3 sequences, around 16% occurring once. Time point reported: newly diagnosed GD, antithyroid drugs for less than 3 months. With RNA extracted from PBMCs as input, the TCR library was made. This sample also appeared in a second study, on T cells in Graves' hyperthyroidism and ophthalmopathy.

The material sequenced was peripheral blood mononuclear cells (PBMCs), taken at new diagnosis, from a patient treated with antithyroid drugs. All receptors derive from a woman in her late teens or twenties with Graves disease.

This clonotype was counted ten times or more. This chain connects TRBV10-3 to TRBJ1-1; D ambiguous. This CDR3 region has 11 residues. Germline assignment: CDR1 ENHRY and CDR2 SYGVKD. V was pared by 2 bases and J by 5 bases, with 3 bases between. DNA of the CDR3: TGTGCCATCAGTGAGGGGACTGAAGCTTTCTTT. Amino acid sequence: CAISEGTEAFF.

This clonotype has ten or more counts. The rearrangement uses TRBV5-1 and TRBJ2-1; D perhaps matches TRBD1 (5 bases). This CDR3 is built from 15 residues. V shed 0 bases and J shed 3 bases, with 10 bases lying between them. The germline gives CDR1 SGHRS, CDR2 YFSETQ. CDR3 loop: CASSLEGRDYNEQFF. The CDR3 nucleotides read TGCGCCAGCAGCTTGGAGGGCAGGGACTACAATGAGCAGTTCTTC.

Ten or more counts support this clonotype. The rearrangement links TRBV3-1 to TRBJ2-1; 7 bases agree with TRBD2. The germline V gene encodes CDR1 LGHDT and CDR2 YNNKEL (reference sequence). CDR3 length: 14 amino acids. V shed 5 bases and J 2 bases; nucleotides not matched to a gene: 3. The DNA for the CDR3 is TGTGCCAGCAGCTGGGGGGGGGCCTACAATGAGCAGTTCTTC. Encoded protein: CASSWGGAYNEQFF.

This clonotype was seen a few times. The V and J genes are TRBV12-3 or TRBV12-4 and TRBJ2-6; D possibly corresponds to TRBD1 (5 bases). This CDR3 is built from 16 residues. Trimming left V 1 base short and J 4 bases short, with 11 bases between. The chain's CDR3 is CASSLGSGFGANVLTF. CDR3 DNA: TGTGCCAGCAGTTTAGGGTCAGGGTTCGGGGCCAACGTCCTGACTTTC.

This clonotype was observed a few times. The CDR3 region is CASSLGPSRMTDTQYF. In DNA form, the CDR3 reads TGTGCCAGCAGCTTAGGACCGTCTAGGATGACAGATACGCAGTATTTT. The J gene is TRBJ2-3, the V gene TRBV7-9; D is unclear. Trimming left V 1 base short and J 3 bases short, with 14 bases between. CDR3 length: 16 amino acids. CDR1 is SEHNR and CDR2 is FQNEAQ in the germline V gene (reference sequence).

This clonotype was seen a single time. The chain is built from TRBV5-4 and TRBJ1-1; D remains unclear. Germline CDR1 SGHNT, CDR2 YYREEE (reference sequence). The CDR3 sequence is 15 residues long. V was pared by 0 bases and J by 6 bases, with 15 bases between. CDR3 amino acids: CASSLERGSLAEAFF. The CDR3 DNA follows: TGTGCCAGCAGCTTGGAGAGAGGCAGCCTCGCTGAAGCTTTCTTT.

This clonotype showed up just a few times. The chain has TRBV6-2 or TRBV6-3 and TRBJ1-4, with D perhaps matching TRBD1 (5 bases). This CDR3 region has 15 residues. The germline V gene encodes CDR1 MNHEY and CDR2 SVGEGT. With 7 bases removed from V and 7 bases from J, the gap between germline ends came to 19 bases. This chain's CDR3 is CASTRGAAGGEKLFF. The CDR3 region has the DNA TGTGCCAGCACCAGAGGGGCAGCTGGGGGTGAAAAACTGTTTTTT.

This clonotype was seen many times. The rearrangement uses TRBV6-1 and TRBJ2-7; TRBD1 aligns across 7 bases. After removal of 1 base from V and 3 bases from J, the junction contained 9 bases not matched to a gene. The CDR3 sequence is 16 residues long. CDR1 and CDR2 from the germline V gene are MNHNS and SASEGT. This CDR3 is CASSEGGQRINYEQYF. Written as DNA, the CDR3 is TGTGCCAGCAGTGAAGGGGGACAGCGTATTAACTACGAGCAGTACTTC.

This clonotype showed up many times. V gene TRBV7-9 combines with J gene TRBJ1-1; D possibly corresponds to TRBD1 (5 bases). This CDR3 spans 14 amino acids. Germline V gene lookup returns CDR1 SEHNR and CDR2 FQNEAQ (reference sequence). V was clipped by 5 bases and J by 1 base, with 11 bases between them. For the CDR3, the DNA is TGTGCCAGCAGCCCCCAGCAGGGGAACACTGAAGCTTTCTTT. This encodes CASSPQQGNTEAFF.